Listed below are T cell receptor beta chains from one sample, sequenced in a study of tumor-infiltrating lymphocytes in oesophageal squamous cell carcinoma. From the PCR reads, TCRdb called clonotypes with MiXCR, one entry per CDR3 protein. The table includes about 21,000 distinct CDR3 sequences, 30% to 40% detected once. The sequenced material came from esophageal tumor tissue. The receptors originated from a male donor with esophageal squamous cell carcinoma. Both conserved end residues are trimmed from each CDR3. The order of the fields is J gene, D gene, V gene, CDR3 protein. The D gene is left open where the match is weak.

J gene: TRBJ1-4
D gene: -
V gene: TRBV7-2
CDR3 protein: ASSLSGVVEKLF

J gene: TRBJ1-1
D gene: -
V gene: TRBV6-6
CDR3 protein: ASSYTRQNTEAF

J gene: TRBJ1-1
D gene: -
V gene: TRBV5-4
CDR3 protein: ASSNRTAAEAF

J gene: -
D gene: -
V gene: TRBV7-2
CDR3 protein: ASSLVWVYEQY

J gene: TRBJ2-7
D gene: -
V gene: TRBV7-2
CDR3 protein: ASSLEWAVSYEQY

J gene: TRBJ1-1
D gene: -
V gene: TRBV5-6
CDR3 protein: ASSEPGPLAGNTEAF

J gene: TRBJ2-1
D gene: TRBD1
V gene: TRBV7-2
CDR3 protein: ASSSRLPGTGTYNEQF

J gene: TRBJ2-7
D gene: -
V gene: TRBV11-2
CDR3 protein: ASSSNTGVSSYEQY

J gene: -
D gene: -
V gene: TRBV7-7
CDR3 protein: ASSSRPDGDEQF

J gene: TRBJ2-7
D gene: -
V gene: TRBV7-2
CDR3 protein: ASSLLGTGTYEQY

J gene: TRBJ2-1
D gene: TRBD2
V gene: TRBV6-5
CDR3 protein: ASSYSWASGNNEQF

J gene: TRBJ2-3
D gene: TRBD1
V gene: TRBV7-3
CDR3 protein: ASSLTPGQTTDTQY

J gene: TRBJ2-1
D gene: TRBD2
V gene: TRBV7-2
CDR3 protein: ASSSTSTSYNEQF

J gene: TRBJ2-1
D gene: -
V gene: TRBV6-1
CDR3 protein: ASRGPFSYNEQF

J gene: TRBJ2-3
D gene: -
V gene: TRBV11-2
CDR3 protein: ASSALMGTGGTQY

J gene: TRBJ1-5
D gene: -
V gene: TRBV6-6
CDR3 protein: ASSYQGNQPQH

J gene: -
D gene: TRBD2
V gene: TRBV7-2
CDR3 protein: ASSFPPAGAQETQY

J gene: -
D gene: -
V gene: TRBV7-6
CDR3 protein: ASRKSGDGEQY

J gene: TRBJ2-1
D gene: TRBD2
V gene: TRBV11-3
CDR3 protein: ASSETSGRSGEQF

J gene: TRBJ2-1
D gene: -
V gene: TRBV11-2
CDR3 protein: ASSLRGGWENTGELY

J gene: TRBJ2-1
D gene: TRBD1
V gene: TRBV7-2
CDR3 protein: ASSGAGTVGNEQF

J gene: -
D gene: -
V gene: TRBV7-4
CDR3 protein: ASSLEASEQF

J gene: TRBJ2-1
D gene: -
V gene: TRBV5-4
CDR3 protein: ASSLFKEPYNEQF

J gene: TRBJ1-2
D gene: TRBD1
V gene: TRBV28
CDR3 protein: ASSLLGQRLDYGYT

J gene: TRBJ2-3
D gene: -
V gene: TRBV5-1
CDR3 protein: ASRGRADNTDTQY

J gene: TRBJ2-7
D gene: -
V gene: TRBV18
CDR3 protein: ASSPGGDSYEQY

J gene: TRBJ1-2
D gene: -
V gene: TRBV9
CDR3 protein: ASSVGQTTNYGYT

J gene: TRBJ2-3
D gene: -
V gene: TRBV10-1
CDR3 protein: ASSLDAITDTQY

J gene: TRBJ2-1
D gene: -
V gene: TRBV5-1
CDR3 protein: ASSSKPGTGRNEQF

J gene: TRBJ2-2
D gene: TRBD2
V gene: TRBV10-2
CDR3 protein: ASSRTGGTGELF

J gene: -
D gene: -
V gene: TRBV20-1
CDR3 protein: SASLVGGKETQY

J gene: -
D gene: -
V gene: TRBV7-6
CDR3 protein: ASSIGAGELF

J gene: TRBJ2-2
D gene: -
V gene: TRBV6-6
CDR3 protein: ASSYAGELF

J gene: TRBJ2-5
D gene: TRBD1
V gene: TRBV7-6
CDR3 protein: ASSPGQGAGETQY

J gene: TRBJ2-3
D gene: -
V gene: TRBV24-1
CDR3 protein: ATKGIGADTQY

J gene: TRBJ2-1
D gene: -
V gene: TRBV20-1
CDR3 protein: SAQRHEQF

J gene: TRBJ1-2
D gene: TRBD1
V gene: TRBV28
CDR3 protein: ASSFRQGRVGYGYT

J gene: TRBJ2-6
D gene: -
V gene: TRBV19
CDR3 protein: ASSIVRGAGANVLT

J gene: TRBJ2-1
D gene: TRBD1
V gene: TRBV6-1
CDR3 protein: ASSVRSRTGLSIINEQF

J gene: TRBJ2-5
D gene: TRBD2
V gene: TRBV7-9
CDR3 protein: ASSLGTSDPQETQY

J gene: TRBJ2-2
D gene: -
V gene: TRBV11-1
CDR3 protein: ASSLVQGRTGELF

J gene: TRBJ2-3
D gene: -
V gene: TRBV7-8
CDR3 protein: ASSSGGTPRDTQY

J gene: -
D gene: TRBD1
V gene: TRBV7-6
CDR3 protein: ASSRNPGQGYDEQY

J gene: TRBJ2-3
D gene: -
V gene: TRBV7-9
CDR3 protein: ASSWTYGTDTQY

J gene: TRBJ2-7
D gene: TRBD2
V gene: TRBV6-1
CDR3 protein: ASRGVYEQY

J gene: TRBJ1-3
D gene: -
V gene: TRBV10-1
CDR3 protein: ALGSPNTIY